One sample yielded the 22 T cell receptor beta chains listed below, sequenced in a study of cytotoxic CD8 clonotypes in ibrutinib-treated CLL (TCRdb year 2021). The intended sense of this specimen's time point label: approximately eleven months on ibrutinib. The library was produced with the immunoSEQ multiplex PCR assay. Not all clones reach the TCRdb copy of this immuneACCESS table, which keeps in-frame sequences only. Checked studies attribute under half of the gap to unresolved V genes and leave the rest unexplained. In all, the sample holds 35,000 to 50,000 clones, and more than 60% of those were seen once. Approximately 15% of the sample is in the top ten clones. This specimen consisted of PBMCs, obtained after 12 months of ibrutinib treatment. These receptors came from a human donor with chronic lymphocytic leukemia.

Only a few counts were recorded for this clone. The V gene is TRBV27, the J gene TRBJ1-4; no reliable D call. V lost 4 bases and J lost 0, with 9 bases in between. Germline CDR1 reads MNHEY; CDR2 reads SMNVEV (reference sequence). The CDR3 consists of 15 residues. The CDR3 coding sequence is TGTGCCAGCAGTTCGTCGGCAGCAACTAATGAAAAACTGTTTTTT. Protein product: CASSSSAATNEKLFF.

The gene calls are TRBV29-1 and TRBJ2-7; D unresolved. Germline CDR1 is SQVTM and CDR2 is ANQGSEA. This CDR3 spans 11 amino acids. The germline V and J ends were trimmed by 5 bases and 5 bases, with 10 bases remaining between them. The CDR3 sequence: CSVILSDEQYF. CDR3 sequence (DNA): TGCAGCGTTATTCTCTCAGACGAGCAGTACTTC.

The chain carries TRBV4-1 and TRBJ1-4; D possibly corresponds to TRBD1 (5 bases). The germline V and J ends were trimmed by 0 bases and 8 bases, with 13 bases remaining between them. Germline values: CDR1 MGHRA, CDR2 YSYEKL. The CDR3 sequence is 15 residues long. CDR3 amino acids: CASSQDRAGQEKLFF. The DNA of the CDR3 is TGCGCCAGCAGCCAAGATCGCGCAGGGCAAGAAAAACTGTTTTTT.

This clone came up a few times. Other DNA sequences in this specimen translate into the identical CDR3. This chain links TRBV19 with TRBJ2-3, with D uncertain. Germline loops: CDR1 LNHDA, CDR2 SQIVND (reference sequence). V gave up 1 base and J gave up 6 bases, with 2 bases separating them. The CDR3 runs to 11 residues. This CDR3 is CASSIGDTQYF. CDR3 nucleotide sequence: TGTGCCAGTAGTATAGGCGATACGCAGTATTTT.

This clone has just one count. The CDR3 DNA is TGCGCCAGCAGTGAGCCGACTAGCGGGAGAGATACGCAGTATTTT. Protein product: CASSEPTSGRDTQYF. This chain joins TRBV10-1 and TRBJ2-3; the match to TRBD2 covers 12 bases. V shed 2 bases and J 5 bases; nucleotides not matched to a gene: 2. The CDR3 is 15 residues long. CDR1 and CDR2 from the germline V gene are WNHNN and SYGVQD (reference sequence).

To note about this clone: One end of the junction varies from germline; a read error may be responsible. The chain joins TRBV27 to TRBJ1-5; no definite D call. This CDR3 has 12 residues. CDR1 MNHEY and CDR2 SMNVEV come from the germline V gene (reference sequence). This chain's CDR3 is CASGLATQPQHF. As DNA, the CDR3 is TGTGCCAGCGGTTTGGCGACTCAGCCCCAGCATTTT.

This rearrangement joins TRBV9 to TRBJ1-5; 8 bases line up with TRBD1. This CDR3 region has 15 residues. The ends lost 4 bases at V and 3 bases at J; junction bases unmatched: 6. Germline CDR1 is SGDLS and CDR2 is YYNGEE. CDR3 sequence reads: CASSPSDRVNQPQHF. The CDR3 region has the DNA TGTGCCAGCAGCCCATCGGACAGGGTCAATCAGCCCCAGCATTTT.

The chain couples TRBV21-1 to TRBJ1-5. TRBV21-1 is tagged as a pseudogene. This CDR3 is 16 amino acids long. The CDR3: CASSKEVHRNHQPQHF. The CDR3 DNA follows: TGTGCCAGCAGCAAAGAGGTACACCGGAACCATCAGCCCCAGCATTTT.

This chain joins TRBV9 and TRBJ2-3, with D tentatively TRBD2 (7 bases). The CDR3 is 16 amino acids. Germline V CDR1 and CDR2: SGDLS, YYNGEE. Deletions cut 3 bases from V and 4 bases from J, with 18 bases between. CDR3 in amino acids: CASSATGGGSADTQYF. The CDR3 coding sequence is TGTGCCAGCAGCGCCACCGGGGGCGGGAGCGCAGATACGCAGTATTTT. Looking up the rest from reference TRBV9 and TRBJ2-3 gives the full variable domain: DSGVTQTPKHLITATGQRVTLRCSPRSGDLSVYWYQQSLDQGLQFLIQYYNGEERAKGNILERFSAQQFPDLHSELNLSSLELGDSALYFCASSATGGGSADTQYFGPGTRLTVL.

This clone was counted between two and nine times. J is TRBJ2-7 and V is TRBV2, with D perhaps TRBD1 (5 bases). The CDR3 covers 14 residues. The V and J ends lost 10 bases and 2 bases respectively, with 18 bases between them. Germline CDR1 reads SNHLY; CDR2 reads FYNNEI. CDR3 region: CATLVWKGTYEQYF. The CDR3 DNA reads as TGTGCCACCCTAGTGTGGAAGGGGACCTACGAGCAGTACTTC. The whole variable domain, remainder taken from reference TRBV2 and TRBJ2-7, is EPEVTQTPSHQVTQMGQEVILRCVPISNHLYFYWYRQILGQKVEFLVSFYNNEISEKSEIFDDQFSVERPDGSNFTLKIRSTKLEDSAMYFCATLVWKGTYEQYFGPGTRLTVT.

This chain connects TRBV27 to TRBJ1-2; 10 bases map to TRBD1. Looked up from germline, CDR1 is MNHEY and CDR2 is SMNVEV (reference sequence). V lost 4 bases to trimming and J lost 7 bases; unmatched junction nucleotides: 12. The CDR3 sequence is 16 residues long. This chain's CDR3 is CASSSPTGGVFGGYTF. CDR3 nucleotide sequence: TGTGCCAGCAGTTCCCCGACAGGGGGCGTATTTGGTGGCTACACCTTC.

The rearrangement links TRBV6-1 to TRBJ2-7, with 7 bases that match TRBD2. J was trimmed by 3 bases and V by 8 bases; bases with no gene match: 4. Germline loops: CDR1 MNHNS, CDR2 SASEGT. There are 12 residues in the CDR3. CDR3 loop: CASGQRGYEQYF. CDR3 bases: TGTGCCAGCGGTCAGCGGGGCTACGAGCAGTACTTC.

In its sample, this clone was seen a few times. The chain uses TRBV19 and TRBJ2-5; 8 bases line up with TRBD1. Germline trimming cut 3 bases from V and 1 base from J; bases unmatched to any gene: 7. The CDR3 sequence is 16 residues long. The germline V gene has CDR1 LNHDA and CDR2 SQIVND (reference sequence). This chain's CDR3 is CASSIGQGAIQETQYF. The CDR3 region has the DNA TGTGCCAGTAGTATTGGTCAGGGGGCGATCCAAGAGACCCAGTACTTC.

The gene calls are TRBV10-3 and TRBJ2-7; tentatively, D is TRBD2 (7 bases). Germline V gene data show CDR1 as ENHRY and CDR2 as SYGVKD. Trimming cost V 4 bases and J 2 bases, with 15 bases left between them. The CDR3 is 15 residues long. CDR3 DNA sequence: TGTGCCATCAGTGGGGGGGGGCGGAGCCCCTACGAGCAGTACTTC. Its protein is CAISGGGRSPYEQYF.

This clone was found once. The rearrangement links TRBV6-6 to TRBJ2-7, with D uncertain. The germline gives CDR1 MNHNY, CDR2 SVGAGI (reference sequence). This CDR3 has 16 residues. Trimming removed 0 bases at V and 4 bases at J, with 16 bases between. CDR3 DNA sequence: TGTGCCAGCAGTTACTCGTCGCCGCCGGCTGGTTACGAGCAGTACTTC. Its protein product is CASSYSSPPAGYEQYF.

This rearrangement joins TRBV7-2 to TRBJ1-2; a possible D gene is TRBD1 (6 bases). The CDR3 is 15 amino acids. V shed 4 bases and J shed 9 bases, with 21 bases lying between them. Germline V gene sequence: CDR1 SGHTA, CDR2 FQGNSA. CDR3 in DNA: TGTGCCAGCAGCTCAACCTCCGGGGGCTTGGTGAGCTACACCTTC. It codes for CASSSTSGGLVSYTF.

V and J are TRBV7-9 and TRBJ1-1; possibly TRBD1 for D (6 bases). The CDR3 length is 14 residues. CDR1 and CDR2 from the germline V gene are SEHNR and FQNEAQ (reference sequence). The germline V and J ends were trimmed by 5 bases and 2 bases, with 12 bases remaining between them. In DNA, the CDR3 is TGTGCCAGCAGCGTTCGGGACATAAACACTGAAGCTTTCTTT. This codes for CASSVRDINTEAFF.

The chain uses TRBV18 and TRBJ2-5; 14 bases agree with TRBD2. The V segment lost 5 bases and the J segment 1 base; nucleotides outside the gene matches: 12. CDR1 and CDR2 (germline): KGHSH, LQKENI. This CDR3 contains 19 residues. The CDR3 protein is CASSAGTSGRRKGQETQYF. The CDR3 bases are TGTGCCAGCTCAGCGGGGACTAGCGGGAGAAGGAAGGGCCAAGAGACCCAGTACTTC. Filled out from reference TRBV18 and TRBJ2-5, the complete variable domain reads NAGVMQNPRHLVRRRGQEARLRCSPMKGHSHVYWYRQLPEEGLKFMVYLQKENIIDESGMPKERFSAEFPKEGPSILRIQQVVRGDSAAYFCASSAGTSGRRKGQETQYFGPGTRLLVL.

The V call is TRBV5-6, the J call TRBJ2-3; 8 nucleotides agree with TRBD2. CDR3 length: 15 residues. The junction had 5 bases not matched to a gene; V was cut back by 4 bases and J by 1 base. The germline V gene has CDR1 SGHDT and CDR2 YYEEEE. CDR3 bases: TGTGCCAGCAGCCAACCGACTAGCGGCACAGATACGCAGTATTTT. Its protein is CASSQPTSGTDTQYF.

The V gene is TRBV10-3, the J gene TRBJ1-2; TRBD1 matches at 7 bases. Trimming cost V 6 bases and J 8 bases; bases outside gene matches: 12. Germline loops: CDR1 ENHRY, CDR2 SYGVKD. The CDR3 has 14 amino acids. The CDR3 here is CAISPGQTSGGYTF. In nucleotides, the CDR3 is TGTGCCATCAGCCCGGGACAGACTTCGGGCGGCTACACCTTC.

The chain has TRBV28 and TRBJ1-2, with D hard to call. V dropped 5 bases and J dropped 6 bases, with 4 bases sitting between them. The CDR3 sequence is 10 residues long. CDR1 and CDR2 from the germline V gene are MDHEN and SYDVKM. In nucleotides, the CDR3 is TGTGCCAGCAGTAGGAATGGCTACACCTTC. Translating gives CASSRNGYTF.

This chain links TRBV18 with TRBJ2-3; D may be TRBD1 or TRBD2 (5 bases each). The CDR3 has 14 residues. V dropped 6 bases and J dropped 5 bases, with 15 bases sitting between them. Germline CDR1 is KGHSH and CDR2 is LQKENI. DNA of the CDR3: TGTGCCAGCTCCCCTTCGGGGCTTCTAGATACGCAGTATTTT. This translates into CASSPSGLLDTQYF.